This entry features one TCR beta chain sequence. Its antigen has not been determined. No per-base quality is available; no much larger clone lies one base away. Library method: the immunoSEQ multiplex PCR assay. For most patients, genomic DNA was isolated using the Qiagen DNeasy Blood and Tissue Kit and was shipped frozen to Adaptive Biotechnologies for TCR sequencing. For most patients, genomic DNA was subjected to high-throughput TCR-beta CDR3 sequencing by Adaptive Biotechnologies. Processing in the source paper ran as follows. Adaptive's ImmunoSEQ software was the source of the TCR sequencing data for 15 to 20 patients, while a few other patients were processed with MiXCR and VDJtools. CD4 versus CD8 sorting errors were corrected by removing sequences found in both subsets at a frequency ratio below 5:1. Because the origin of CDR3 nucleotide sequences shared between donor and recipient could not be assigned, those sequences were removed. At least 2-fold expansion over unstimulated cells and a minimum CFSE-low frequency of 0.002% (template counts) or 0.001% (read counts) were required for clones to be classified as alloreactive. Clones were considered mappable if detected in sequenced pre-transplant spleen, lymph node, or MLR CFSE-low populations of the donor or recipient. Cumulative frequency of alloreactive clones was calculated as a percentage of all sequences weighted by copy number. Not all clones reach the TCRdb copy of this immuneACCESS table, which keeps in-frame sequences only. Checked studies attribute under half of the gap to unresolved V genes and leave the rest unexplained. From that table come the V and J calls and clone size; the DNA was used to work out D and trimming. Counted in this sample were 80,000 to 100,000 clones; under 90% of them appeared once. The ten largest clones add up to around 0.11% of the sample.

The source of the sample is a study of graft-versus-host responses after intestinal transplantation (dated by TCRdb to about 2021). Concerning the study at large: Recipients received multivisceral, liver-intestinal, or isolated intestinal transplants. Every recipient was given anti-thymocyte globulin induction, then maintenance tacrolimus and steroids for about three years. After intestinal transplantation, graft-versus-host and host-versus-graft alloreactive T cell clones were followed in the graft, circulation and bone marrow using bulk TCR-beta CDR3 sequencing. Alloreactive clones were identified by sequencing pre-transplant mixed lymphocyte reaction products and comparing them with unstimulated pre-transplant donor and recipient T cells. The cohort enrolled some 23 intestinal transplant recipients, one of whom was a retransplant, and a few patients without pretransplant specimens were excluded. Donor T cell macrochimerism was defined as a peak of at least 4% donor T cells among recipient peripheral blood mononuclear cells. Rather than being sequenced by the commercial service, samples from three later patients were sequenced in-house on an Illumina MiSeq and processed with MiXCR.

Paper-wide results and their limitations: GvH clones were found in recipient bone marrow, and some of the GvH clones appeared earlier in ileal mucosa or blood, which is consistent with an intestinal mucosal origin. High GvH to HvG T cell clonal ratios were observed in the allografts of patients with donor T cell macrochimerism. Early after transplant, peak levels of circulating GvH clones were associated with declines in HvG clones. The relatively low number and heterogeneity of intestinal transplant patients limited the conclusions.

Via the germline V gene, CDR1 is SGDLS and CDR2 YYNGEE. The cysteine opens and the phenylalanine closes a CDR3 of 16 amino acids. The entry retains the CDR3 DNA only, 48 bases that are in frame from base 1. Trimming takes 3 bases from V and 0 bases from J, and the germline ends sit 13 bases apart. The label giving this sample's time point can be read as: cells obtained before transplantation from donor or recipient. CD3+CD4+ and CD3+CD8+ populations were FACS-sorted from unstimulated pre-transplant donor and recipient cells taken from spleen or lymph nodes. Sample: unstimulated CD4+ T cells sorted from spleen or lymph node cells, taken before intestinal transplant. The TCR was taken from a human donor who received an intestinal transplant. The chain uses TRBV9 and TRBJ2-4; the D segment could be TRBD1, given 6 matching bases. The nucleotide sequence reads as follows: TGTGCCAGCAGCGCGGACAGCAACTTAGCCAAAAACATTCAGTACTTC. This codes for CASSADSNLAKNIQYF.